A single TCR beta chain is shown here with its context. Antigen specificity is unknown. In germline, CDR1 is LNHDA, CDR2 SQIVND (reference sequence). With 10 bases removed from V and 1 base from J, the gap between germline ends came to 17 bases. This CDR3 region has 15 residues. The record originates from a study of shared clonotypes between healthy human individuals. As processed by the authors: Quality scores were absent from the junction-only immunoSEQ sequences, so filtering differed. Only in-frame clones appear in the TCRdb table, and some are missing; sequencing was by immunoSEQ multiplex PCR. The D gene and trimming were derived from the DNA, and the V and J assignments and clone size from that table. The repertoire holds around 700,000 clones, with over 65% as singletons. Study-wide results and limits: Non-shared clonotypes had lower generation probabilities than clonotypes shared by all four sorted-subset donors. Generally, estimated richness proved larger in naive subsets than it did in memory subsets.

The receptor comes from a woman in her 30s in good health. Sequencing used memory CD4+ T cells sorted from blood. Indicated subset: CD45RA-negative fraction. V is TRBV19 and J is TRBJ1-5; D perhaps matches TRBD1 (6 bases). For the CDR3, the DNA is TGTGCCACTCAGGTAAATGACAGGAGCAATCAGCCCCAGCATTTT. Residues: CATQVNDRSNQPQHF.